What follows describes a single TCR beta chain. The specificity of this receptor is unknown. No DNA is shown, since the ends of the CDR3 on it are uncertain; the CDR3 is the one TCRdb lists. The data were taken from a study of cytomegalovirus exposure and HLA in healthy donors (dated by TCRdb to about 2017). In the study overall: An earlier analysis of some 550 of the donors reported 276 Gb of sequence data and 100 million to 130 million unique TCR beta sequences from about 179 million T cells. Every discovery cohort repertoire had been produced on one sequencing platform. Among the roughly 390 genotyped donors, under 90% belonged to the genetic ancestry cluster associated with self-reported Caucasian donors. A later genetic analysis used genome-wide SNP genotypes for about 65% of the 666 donors, treating that subset as a discovery cohort. Among about 400 genotyped donors of the cohort, an average of roughly 230,000 unique TCR beta nucleotide sequences was sequenced per donor, of which roughly 17% were non-productive. Typing coverage varied by locus: roughly 620-640 donors for A, B, C, DRB1 and DQB1; approximately 520 for DQA1; about 570 for DPA1; roughly 450 for DPB1. Rather than using new phenotypic data, the later analysis identified candidate immune exposures from TCR beta sequences and from how often those sequences occurred across donors. Besides the first cohort of roughly 640 subjects, a separate validation cohort made up of 95 to 150 different subjects was used. Around 300 gigabases of sequencing data and approximately 93 million unique TCR sequences were included in an early release covering about 700 HLA-typed donors. To predict cytomegalovirus infection status, the study combined high-throughput TCR immunosequencing, statistical association of individual TCRs with disease status, and machine learning. Alongside the repertoire data, information on donor age, sex, ethnicity and CMV serostatus was compiled. The study profiled the T cell repertoires of fewer than 850 subjects by immunosequencing and related them to cytomegalovirus serostatus. To decide whether each TCR beta V gene segment behaved as functional or pseudogenic, an earlier analysis of fewer than 750 of the donors relied on high-throughput TCR beta sequencing. About 5 DR-DQ haplotypes were handled as single units for association and clustering, since linkage in the cohort was strong. Both class I and class II loci were covered by HLA typing, at four-digit resolution. The aim of the study was to test whether cataloging public T cell receptors could identify signatures of past pathogen exposure. A later analysis re-examined previously published TCR beta repertoires from about 700 donors and added high-resolution HLA genotyping to investigate patterns of TCR occurrence.

The cohort was made up of roughly 670 healthy bone marrow donors. At the time of sampling, every cohort member was nominally healthy, though immune exposures that went unrecorded were likely present. The donor tested CMV seronegative and was one of the 352 seronegative cohort members. Each donor provided a peripheral blood sample, and peripheral blood mononuclear cells were used for TCR beta sequencing. The Qiagen DNeasy Blood Extraction Kit was used to extract genomic DNA from the blood cell samples. Libraries were made using the immunoSEQ multiplex PCR assay. A mixture of 60 forward primers for TCR Vbeta segments and 13 reverse primers for TCR Jbeta segments was used in the multiplex PCR. Amplification of the CDR3 region of rearranged TCR beta genes was performed with a multiplex PCR assay on genomic DNA. Amplified TCR beta libraries were sequenced as 87-base-pair reads on the Illumina HiSeq System. The study's processing was this. A later analysis counted approximately 76 million unique TCR beta chains across the 600 to 850 repertoires, and some 11 million of these chains were shared by at least two donors. Raw reads were error-corrected and collapsed into unique sequences with a nearest-neighbor algorithm that merged closely related sequences to remove PCR and sequencing errors. Alignment of CDR3 sequences to IMGT reference sequences was used to assign V, D and J gene segments. For a sequence to be retained, a match of at least six nucleotides was required to both a V gene segment and a J gene segment. A rearrangement was called productive if the CDR3 had no stop codons and remained in frame with V and J, and every other rearrangement was called non-productive. Following IMGT convention, CDR3 was defined as the stretch from the second conserved V-encoded cysteine up to the conserved J-encoded phenylalanine. The earlier analysis of some 580 of the donors excluded any sequence lacking an unambiguous match to a single V gene segment. An earlier analysis of several hundred of the donors called V segments functional above 56.7% productive rearrangements and segregating when the between-donor standard deviation exceeded 5%. A statistical classification framework was built for diagnosing cytomegalovirus status from the catalog of TCR beta chain sequences. In a later analysis, TCR nucleotide sequences were compared against IMGT/GENE-DB human TR gene sequences so that V and J genes could be assigned. Using the TCRdist pipeline, a later analysis assigned CDR3 sequences along with most-parsimonious VDJ recombination scenarios. In a later analysis, each TCR beta chain was defined by its CDR3 amino acid sequence together with its V-gene family, and reads without a unique V-gene family were excluded. A later analysis removed 592 highly shared, low-generation-probability nucleotide sequences to deal with suspected cross-contamination and a sequencing artifact. In a later analysis, a clonal expansion index was calculated for each public chain from normalized within-repertoire ranks of inferred template counts. A later analysis computed generation probabilities with a VDJ recombination model fitted to out-of-frame rearrangements, and checked the results against IGoR. Hypergeometric tests were used in a later analysis to score TCR-TCR, TCR-HLA and TCR-CMV co-occurrence, with a repertoire-size bias correction applied to the TCR pairs. To estimate false discovery rates, a later analysis permuted the HLA or CMV assignments 20 times. In a later analysis, co-occurring TCRs were grouped with DBSCAN, and TCRdist sequence similarity was added when clustering was performed within HLA-allele-positive subsets. Co-occurrence clustering excluded repertoires with fewer than 30,000 or more than 120,000 public chains, plus five with anomalous nucleotide sharing. TCRdb provides this immuneACCESS table in a form limited to in-frame rearrangements. Some clones are lacking; in checked studies, under half of them reflect an unresolved V gene, and why the rest are absent is not known. V and J calls and clone size are as listed in that table; D and trimming were resolved from the DNA. This sample's clone table shows approximately 150,000 clones. Of the sample, 1.5% to 1.7% falls within the top ten clones.

The cysteine opens and the phenylalanine closes a CDR3 of 14 amino acids. The CDR1 and CDR2 encoded by the germline V gene are MNHEY and SVGAGI. Study-wide findings and limitations: Three of the identified cytomegalovirus-associated TCR beta chains were confirmed in vitro to be specific for cytomegalovirus antigens. When HLA alleles, especially DR and DQ, strongly co-occurred, TCR associations were difficult to assign to individual alleles. Because counts were too low, 15 to 20 rarely observed V segments, including chromosome 9 orphons, were left out of the earlier analysis of some 640 of the donors. Some IMGT-functional V segments, including TRBV6-2 and TRBV6-3, could not be told apart with the 87-base-pair reads, so those segments were excluded. A further reported finding was that TCR beta sequences accurately predicted the HLA-A and HLA-B alleles for most subjects in the first cohort. Sequencing depth was assumed to be roughly uniform across donors in the presence/absence analyses, though that assumption may not hold. The sequencing pipeline was judged likely to have produced a cluster of highly shared sequence variants as a technical artifact. HLA typing was unavailable for some donors at each locus, so association tests used only the typed subset. A later analysis found that HLA-associated TCR beta chains were more clonally expanded and had lower generation probabilities than equally common non-associated chains. For the cohort, immune exposure information was limited to CMV serostatus. In the study, approximately 160 TCR beta chains were listed as associated with cytomegalovirus. The classifier was reported to diagnose cytomegalovirus status with high specificity and sensitivity in both the original and validation cohorts. In an earlier analysis of around 600 of the donors, most TCR beta V segments were observed in productive rearrangements about 87% or about 30% of the time, broadly matching IMGT annotations. Only TCR beta chains were sequenced in this cohort, and the absence of alpha or paired-chain data limited detectable features. At a false discovery rate of 0.05, a later analysis linked some 17,000 TCR beta sequences to specific HLA alleles. According to a later analysis, parvovirus B19, influenza, CMV and Epstein-Barr virus appeared linked to several top co-occurrence clusters. A later genetic analysis associated a missense DCLRE1C variant with V-gene and J-gene trimming of TCR beta chains, and an independent cohort replicated the association. Linkage disequilibrium might explain the correlated functional status among segregating V segments, but an unknown experimental factor could not be ruled out. A later genetic analysis reported fewer N-insertions in productive TCRs among donors in an Asian-associated ancestry cluster than the 666-donor mean. Across donors, most TCR sequences were observed very rarely, whereas some public TCRs were present in many individuals. Most CMV-associated TCR beta chains appeared to be HLA-restricted in a later analysis, and the HLA associations seemed to be driven largely by CMV exposure. A later analysis found that TCR association rates varied across HLA loci, with DRB1 alleles showing the most associated TCRs and HLA-C alleles the fewest. The authors suggested that the approach could potentially be extended to other disease states and immunological phenotypes.

This TCR came from a woman in her forties in good health and CMV-seronegative. The sequence joins TRBV6-5 to TRBJ2-7; TRBD1, the table's D call, lacks a check against the DNA. Sequencing was performed on PBMCs. The CDR3 amino acid sequence is: CASSSSTASYEQYF.